This TCR beta chain was sequenced in a study of T cell repertoires in cytomegalovirus infection. Across the whole study: The authors relied on CMV epitopes, both recently identified HLA-C-restricted and well-studied HLA-B-restricted. Public TCR beta signature analysis indicated the presence of both CMV infection and matching HLA type.

In germline, CDR1 is SEHNR, CDR2 FQNEAQ (reference sequence). CDR3 length: 13 amino acids. Trimming stripped 10 bases from V and 5 bases from J, with 14 bases between. This clonotype was counted many times. The antigen remains undetermined. TCRdb fed the reads into MiXCR, producing one record per CDR3 protein. The sample lists about 920,000 distinct CDR3 sequences; 30% to 40% were seen once. This clonotype was sampled from a human donor in good health (CMV status not recorded). Some clones in this sample may be carry-over from other donors' samples. The specimen comprised cultured CD8+ T cells from PBMCs, sampled from culture after CMV antigen stimulation. The chain combines TRBV7-9 with TRBJ2-2; D call uncertain. CDR3: CATPAVRTGELFF. DNA of the CDR3: TGTGCCACCCCCGCCGTTCGAACCGGGGAGCTGTTTTTT.